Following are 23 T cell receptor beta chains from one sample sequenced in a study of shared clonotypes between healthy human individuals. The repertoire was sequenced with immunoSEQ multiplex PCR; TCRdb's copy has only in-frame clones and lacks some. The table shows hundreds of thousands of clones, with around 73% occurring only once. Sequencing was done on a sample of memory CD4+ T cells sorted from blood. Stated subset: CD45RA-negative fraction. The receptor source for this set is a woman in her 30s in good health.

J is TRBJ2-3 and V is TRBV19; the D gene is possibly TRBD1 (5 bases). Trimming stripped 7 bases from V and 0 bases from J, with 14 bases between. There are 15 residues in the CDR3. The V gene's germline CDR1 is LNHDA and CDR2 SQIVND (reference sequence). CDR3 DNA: TGTGCCAGTACCCTATCGACAGCCAGCACAGATACGCAGTATTTT. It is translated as CASTLSTASTDTQYF.

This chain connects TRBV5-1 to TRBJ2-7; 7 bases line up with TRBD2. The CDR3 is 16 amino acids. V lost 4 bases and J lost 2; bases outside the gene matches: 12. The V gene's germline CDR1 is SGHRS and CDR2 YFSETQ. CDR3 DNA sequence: TGCGCCAGCAGCCTATTGGTTGGGGGAGGGCCCTACGAGCAGTACTTC. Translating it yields CASSLLVGGGPYEQYF.

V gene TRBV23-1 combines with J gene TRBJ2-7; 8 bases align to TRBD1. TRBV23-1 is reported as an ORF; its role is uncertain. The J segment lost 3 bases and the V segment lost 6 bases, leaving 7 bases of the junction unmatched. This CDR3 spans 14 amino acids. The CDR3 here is CASRWDRLDYEQYF. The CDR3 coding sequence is TGCGCCAGCAGATGGGACAGGCTCGACTACGAGCAGTACTTC.

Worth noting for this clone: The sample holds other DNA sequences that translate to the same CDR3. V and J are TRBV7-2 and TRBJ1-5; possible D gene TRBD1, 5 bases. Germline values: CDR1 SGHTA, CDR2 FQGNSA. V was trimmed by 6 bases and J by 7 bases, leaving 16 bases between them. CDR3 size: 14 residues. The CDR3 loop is CASSSAGGGQPQHF. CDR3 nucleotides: TGTGCCAGCAGTTCCGCGGGGGGGGGACAGCCCCAGCATTTT.

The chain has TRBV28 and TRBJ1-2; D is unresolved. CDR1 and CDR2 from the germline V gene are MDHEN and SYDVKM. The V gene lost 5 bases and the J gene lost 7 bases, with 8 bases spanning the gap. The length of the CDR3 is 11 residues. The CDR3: CASSLSGGYTF. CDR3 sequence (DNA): TGTGCCAGCAGTCTCAGTGGTGGCTACACCTTC.

In DNA form, the CDR3 reads TGTGCCAGCAGTTTACAGGGGAGCTCTGGAAACACCATATATTTT. As protein: CASSLQGSSGNTIYF. V is TRBV27 and J is TRBJ1-3; D is possibly TRBD1 (6 bases). CDR1 is MNHEY, CDR2 SMNVEV, per germline (reference sequence). V lost 2 bases, J lost 0 bases, and 8 bases lay in between. This CDR3 is built from 15 residues.

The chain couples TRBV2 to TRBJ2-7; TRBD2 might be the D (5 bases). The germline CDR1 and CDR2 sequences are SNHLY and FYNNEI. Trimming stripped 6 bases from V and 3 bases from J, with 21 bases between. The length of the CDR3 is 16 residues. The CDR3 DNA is TGTGCCAGCAGCGACTTCCTGACTCGGGCGGGCTACGAGCAGTACTTC. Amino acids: CASSDFLTRAGYEQYF. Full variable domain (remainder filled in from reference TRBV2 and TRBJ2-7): EPEVTQTPSHQVTQMGQEVILRCVPISNHLYFYWYRQILGQKVEFLVSFYNNEISEKSEIFDDQFSVERPDGSNFTLKIRSTKLEDSAMYFCASSDFLTRAGYEQYFGPGTRLTVT.

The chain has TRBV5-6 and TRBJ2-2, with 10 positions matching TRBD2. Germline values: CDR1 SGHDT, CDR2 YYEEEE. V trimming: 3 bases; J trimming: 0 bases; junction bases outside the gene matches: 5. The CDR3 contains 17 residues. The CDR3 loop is CASSSLAGGANTGELFF. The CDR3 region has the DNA TGTGCCAGCAGCTCCTTAGCGGGAGGCGCGAACACCGGGGAGCTGTTTTTT.

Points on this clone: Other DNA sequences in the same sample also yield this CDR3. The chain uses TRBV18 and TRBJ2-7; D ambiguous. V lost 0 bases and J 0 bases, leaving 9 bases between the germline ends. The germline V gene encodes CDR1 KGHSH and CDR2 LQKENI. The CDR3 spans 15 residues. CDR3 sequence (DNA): TGTGCCAGCTCACCACCGTCGGGCAGCTCCTACGAGCAGTACTTC. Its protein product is CASSPPSGSSYEQYF.

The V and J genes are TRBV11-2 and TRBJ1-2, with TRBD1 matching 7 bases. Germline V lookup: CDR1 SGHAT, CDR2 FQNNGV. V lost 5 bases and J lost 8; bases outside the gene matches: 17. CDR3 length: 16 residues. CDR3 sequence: CASSPIIRGLSLGYTF. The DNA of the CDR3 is TGTGCCAGCAGCCCTATTATTAGGGGGCTCTCTTTGGGCTACACCTTC.

CDR3 sequence reads: CASSLSGTLTGELFF. The DNA for the CDR3 is TGTGCCAGCAGTTTATCGGGGACACTCACCGGGGAGCTGTTTTTT. The V and J genes are TRBV27 and TRBJ2-2, with D possibly matching TRBD1 (6 bases). Trimming left V 0 bases short and J 4 bases short, with 9 bases between. Germline values: CDR1 MNHEY, CDR2 SMNVEV (reference sequence). The CDR3 is 15 amino acids.

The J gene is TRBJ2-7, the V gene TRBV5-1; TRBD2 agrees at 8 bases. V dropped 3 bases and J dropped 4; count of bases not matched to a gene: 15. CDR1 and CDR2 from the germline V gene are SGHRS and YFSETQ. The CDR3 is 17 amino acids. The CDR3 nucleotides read TGCGCCAGCAGCTCACCGGGAGGGGGGAGCGCGCGTTACGAGCAGTACTTC. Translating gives CASSSPGGGSARYEQYF.

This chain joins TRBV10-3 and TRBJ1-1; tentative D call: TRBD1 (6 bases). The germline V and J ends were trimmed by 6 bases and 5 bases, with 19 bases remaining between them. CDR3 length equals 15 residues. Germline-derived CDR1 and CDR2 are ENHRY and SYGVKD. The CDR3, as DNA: TGTGCCATCAGCCCCCGGCCGGGGGCGGGAACTGAAGCTTTCTTT. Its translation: CAISPRPGAGTEAFF.

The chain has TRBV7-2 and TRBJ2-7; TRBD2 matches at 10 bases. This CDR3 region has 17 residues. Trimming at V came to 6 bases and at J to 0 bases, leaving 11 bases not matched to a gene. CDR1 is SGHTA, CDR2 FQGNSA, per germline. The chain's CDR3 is CASSLGLAGVGSYEQYF. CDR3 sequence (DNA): TGTGCCAGCAGTCTTGGGCTAGCGGGAGTTGGCTCCTACGAGCAGTACTTC.

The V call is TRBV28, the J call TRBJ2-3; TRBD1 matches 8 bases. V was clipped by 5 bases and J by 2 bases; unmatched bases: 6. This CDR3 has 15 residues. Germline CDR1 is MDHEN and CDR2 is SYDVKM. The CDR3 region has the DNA TGTGCCAGCAGTCCCCAGGGGGCCAACACAGATACGCAGTATTTT. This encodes CASSPQGANTDTQYF.

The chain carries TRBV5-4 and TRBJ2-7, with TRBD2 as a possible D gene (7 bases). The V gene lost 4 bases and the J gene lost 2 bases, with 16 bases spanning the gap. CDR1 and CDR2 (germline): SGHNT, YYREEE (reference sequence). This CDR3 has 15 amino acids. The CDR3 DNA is TGTGCCAGCAGCCCCTCGGCGGGGGCTACCTACGAGCAGTACTTC. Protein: CASSPSAGATYEQYF.

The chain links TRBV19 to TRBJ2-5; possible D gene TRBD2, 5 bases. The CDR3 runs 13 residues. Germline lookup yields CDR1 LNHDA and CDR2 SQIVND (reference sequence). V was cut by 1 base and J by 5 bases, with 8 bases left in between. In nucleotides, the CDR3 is TGTGCCAGTAGTATAGGAGGGTGGGAGACCCAGTACTTC. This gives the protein CASSIGGWETQYF. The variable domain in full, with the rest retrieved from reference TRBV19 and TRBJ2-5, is DGGITQSPKYLFRKEGQNVTLSCEQNLNHDAMYWYRQDPGQGLRLIYYSQIVNDFQKGDIAEGYSVSREKKESFPLTVTSAQKNPTAFYLCASSIGGWETQYFGPGTRLLVL.

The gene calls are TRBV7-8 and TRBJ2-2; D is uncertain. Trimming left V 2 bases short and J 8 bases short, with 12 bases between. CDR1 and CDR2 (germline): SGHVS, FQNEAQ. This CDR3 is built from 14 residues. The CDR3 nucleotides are TGTGCCAGCAGCTTAACAGCCGTCAGGGGGGAGCTGTTTTTT. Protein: CASSLTAVRGELFF.

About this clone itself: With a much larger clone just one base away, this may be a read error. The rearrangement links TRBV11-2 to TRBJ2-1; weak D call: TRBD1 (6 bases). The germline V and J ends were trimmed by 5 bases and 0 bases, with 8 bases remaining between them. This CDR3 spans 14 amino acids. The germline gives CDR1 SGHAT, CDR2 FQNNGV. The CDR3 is CASSVDSSYNEQFF. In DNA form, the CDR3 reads TGTGCCAGCAGCGTGGACAGCTCCTACAATGAGCAGTTCTTC.

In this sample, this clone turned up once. DNA for the CDR3: TGTGCCAGTATAGAATTGCGGGGGCGGCACGAGCAGTACTTC. This codes for CASIELRGRHEQYF. The gene calls are TRBV6-1 and TRBJ2-7, with D possibly matching TRBD2 (7 bases). V was pared by 9 bases and J by 5 bases, with 20 bases between. The CDR3 spans 14 residues. Looked up from germline, CDR1 is MNHNS and CDR2 is SASEGT.

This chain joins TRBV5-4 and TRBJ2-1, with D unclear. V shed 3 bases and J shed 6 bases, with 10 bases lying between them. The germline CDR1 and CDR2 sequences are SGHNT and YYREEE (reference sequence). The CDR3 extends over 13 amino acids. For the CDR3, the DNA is TGTGCCAGCAGCTCCAGATGGTCCAATGAGCAGTTCTTC. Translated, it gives CASSSRWSNEQFF.

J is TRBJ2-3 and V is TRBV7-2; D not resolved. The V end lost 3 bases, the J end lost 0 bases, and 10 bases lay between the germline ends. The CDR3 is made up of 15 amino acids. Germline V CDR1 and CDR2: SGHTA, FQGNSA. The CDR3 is CASSFPHFSTDTQYF. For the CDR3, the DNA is TGTGCCAGCAGCTTCCCCCACTTTAGCACAGATACGCAGTATTTT.

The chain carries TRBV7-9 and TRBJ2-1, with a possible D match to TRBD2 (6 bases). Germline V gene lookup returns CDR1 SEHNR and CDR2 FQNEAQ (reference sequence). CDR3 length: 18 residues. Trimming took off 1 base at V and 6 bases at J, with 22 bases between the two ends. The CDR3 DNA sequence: TGTGCCAGCAGCTTAGAGTTAATCTTTGGGTCCGGGGGCAATGAGCAGTTCTTC. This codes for CASSLELIFGSGGNEQFF.